These T cell receptor beta chains were read from a single sample in a study of blood T cells in healthy people across ages. In TCRdb, the 5' RACE reads were re-called with MiXCR into one record per CDR3 protein. The repertoire holds 1.8 million or so distinct CDR3 sequences, with approximately 40% as singletons. Sequencing input: blood. The receptors stem from a human donor in good health. The CDR3 runs from the conserved cysteine through the conserved F or W. Fields, in order: J gene, V gene, CDR3 length, CDR3 protein.

j_gene: TRBJ1-5
v_gene: TRBV24-1
len: 14
CDR3aa: CATSDLTGSQPQHF

j_gene: TRBJ1-6
v_gene: TRBV13
len: 15
CDR3aa: CASSLNRGEDSPLHF

j_gene: TRBJ2-7
v_gene: TRBV12-3/TRBV12-4
len: 14
CDR3aa: CASSFHGTGDEQYF

j_gene: TRBJ1-5
v_gene: TRBV6-6
len: 14
CDR3aa: CASSDGQGGQPQHF

j_gene: TRBJ1-1
v_gene: TRBV30
len: 13
CDR3aa: CAWKDDEFAEAFF

j_gene: TRBJ2-7
v_gene: TRBV4-1
len: 15
CDR3aa: CASSPLTGSTYEQYF

j_gene: TRBJ2-4
v_gene: TRBV5-1
len: 16
CDR3aa: CASNVFRGLAKNIQYF

j_gene: TRBJ1-5
v_gene: TRBV4-3
len: 16
CDR3aa: CASSVDRGWDNQPQHF

j_gene: TRBJ2-2
v_gene: TRBV7-2
len: 16
CDR3aa: CASSLALAGNTGELFF

j_gene: TRBJ2-1
v_gene: TRBV11-2
len: 16
CDR3aa: CASSLGRHAGGGEQFF

j_gene: TRBJ2-3
v_gene: TRBV4-1
len: 17
CDR3aa: CASSQVRLAGGKDTQYF

j_gene: TRBJ1-1
v_gene: TRBV7-6
len: 15
CDR3aa: CASSPWAGIGTEAFF

j_gene: TRBJ2-1
v_gene: TRBV7-2
len: 11
CDR3aa: CASSSRTLQFF

j_gene: TRBJ1-1
v_gene: TRBV6-5
len: 13
CDR3aa: CASSVYTNTEAFF

j_gene: TRBJ1-4
v_gene: TRBV12-5
len: 16
CDR3aa: CASGFNSGGLNEKLFF

j_gene: TRBJ1-6
v_gene: TRBV4-2
len: 15
CDR3aa: CASSQGSEYNSPLHF